These T cell receptor beta chains were read from a single sample in a study of OX40 agonist ivuxolimab in advanced cancers. TCRdb keeps only in-frame clones here, not all; method: immunoSEQ multiplex PCR. The sample has about 79,000 clones, roughly nine tenths seen once. Sequenced material: CD4+ or CD8+ T cells sorted from blood, taken in a trial of the OX40 agonist ivuxolimab. All receptors derive from an adult with an advanced solid tumor such as melanoma, head and neck, liver or kidney cancer. Both conserved end residues are part of each CDR3. D genes are given only for firm matches. Rows may omit the clone size; those that give it use once, few, many or a size class.

J: TRBJ2-7; V: TRBV7-2; D: .; length: 15; size: .; DNA: TGTGCCAGCAGCCGGGGCCCAGTTCGTTCGGACGAGCAGTACTTC; CDR3: CASSRGPVRSDEQYF
J: TRBJ1-4; V: TRBV6-6; D: .; length: 14; size: .; DNA: TGTGCCAGCAAAGGTCCCAGAATTAATGAAAAACTGTTTTTT; CDR3: CASKGPRINEKLFF
J: TRBJ1-2; V: TRBV5-6; D: .; length: 15; size: .; DNA: TGTGCCAGCAGCTTGACCCGTGGGACACGGTATGGCTACACCTTC; CDR3: CASSLTRGTRYGYTF
J: TRBJ2-7; V: TRBV6-6; D: TRBD1; length: 15; size: once; DNA: TGTGCCAGCAGTTCCGTAGGACAGGGCCGTCGCGAGCAGTACTTC; CDR3: CASSSVGQGRREQYF
J: TRBJ1-2; V: TRBV6-1; D: .; length: 14; size: .; DNA: TGTGCCAGCAGTGAGCCCGACAACCCTGGTGGCTACACCTTC; CDR3: CASSEPDNPGGYTF
J: TRBJ1-1; V: TRBV5-4; D: TRBD1; length: 15; size: .; DNA: TGTGCCAGCAGCTTGGGGGACAGGGTAAGCACTGAAGCTTTCTTT; CDR3: CASSLGDRVSTEAFF
J: TRBJ2-5; V: TRBV19; D: TRBD2; length: 14; size: few; DNA: TGTGCCAGTAGGATGGTAGCGGGATCCGAGACCCAGTACTTC; CDR3: CASRMVAGSETQYF
J: TRBJ1-2; V: TRBV2; D: TRBD1; length: 14; size: few; DNA: TGTGCCAGCAGCGCTGGACAGGCAGTCTATGGCTACACCTTC; CDR3: CASSAGQAVYGYTF
J: TRBJ1-5; V: TRBV6-1; D: .; length: 14; size: .; DNA: TGTGCCAGCAGAGGTCCCAGGGGCAATCAGCCCCAGCATTTT; CDR3: CASRGPRGNQPQHF
J: TRBJ1-3; V: TRBV27; D: .; length: 15; size: .; DNA: TGTGCCAGCAGTAAAAGCACCCAGAGGGGAAACACCATATATTTT; CDR3: CASSKSTQRGNTIYF
J: TRBJ2-3; V: TRBV19; D: TRBD2; length: 16; size: .; DNA: TGTGCCAGTAGGGATAGGACTAGCGGGAGCACAGATACGCAGTATTTT; CDR3: CASRDRTSGSTDTQYF
J: TRBJ1-2; V: TRBV6-6; D: .; length: 12; size: .; DNA: TGTGCCAGCAGCGGTGGATCGTATGGCTACACCTTC; CDR3: CASSGGSYGYTF
J: TRBJ1-5; V: TRBV7-2; D: .; length: 16; size: .; DNA: TGTGCCAGCAGCTCGTACAGGGTTGTGGGCAATCAGCCCCAGCATTTT; CDR3: CASSSYRVVGNQPQHF
J: TRBJ1-2; V: TRBV7-6; D: TRBD1; length: 13; size: once; DNA: TGTGCCAGCAGCTATGCAGGGGGCTCTGGCTACACCTTC; CDR3: CASSYAGGSGYTF
J: TRBJ2-7; V: TRBV7-2; D: .; length: 15; size: medium-sized; DNA: TGTGCCAGCAGCTTAGATTGGACAGTCTCCTACGAGCAGTACTTC; CDR3: CASSLDWTVSYEQYF
J: TRBJ2-5; V: TRBV5-1; D: TRBD1; length: 16; size: .; DNA: TGCGCCAGCAGCCCCCAGGGGGCCAGACAAGAAGAGACCCAGTACTTC; CDR3: CASSPQGARQEETQYF
J: TRBJ2-7; V: TRBV2; D: .; length: 13; size: .; DNA: TGTGCCAGCAGGTACCGGGACATCTACGAGCAGTACTTC; CDR3: CASRYRDIYEQYF
J: TRBJ2-4; V: TRBV7-2; D: .; length: 14; size: .; DNA: TGTGCCAGCAGTCCAGGGGTAGCCAAAAACATTCAGTACTTC; CDR3: CASSPGVAKNIQYF
J: TRBJ1-1; V: TRBV5-1; D: TRBD1; length: 15; size: .; DNA: TGCGCCAGCAGCCCTGGGGACAGCCCGAACACTGAAGCTTTCTTT; CDR3: CASSPGDSPNTEAFF
J: TRBJ1-2; V: TRBV5-1; D: TRBD1; length: 15; size: .; DNA: TGCGCCAGCAGCTCACCGGACAGGGGAATCTATGGCTACACCTTC; CDR3: CASSSPDRGIYGYTF
J: TRBJ2-1; V: TRBV9; D: TRBD1; length: 17; size: .; DNA: TGTGCCAGCAGCTCAGGGGGCCTGGGGGCCGGCTACAATGAGCAGTTCTTC; CDR3: CASSSGGLGAGYNEQFF
J: TRBJ2-4; V: TRBV19; D: .; length: 15; size: .; DNA: TGTGCCAGTAGTATTGGGCCGCTAGCCAAAAACATTCAGTACTTC; CDR3: CASSIGPLAKNIQYF
J: TRBJ2-5; V: TRBV6-1; D: .; length: 15; size: .; DNA: TGTGCCAGCAGTGGGGGTGGGCCCCCACGGGAGACCCAGTACTTC; CDR3: CASSGGGPPRETQYF
J: TRBJ1-5; V: TRBV2; D: .; length: 12; size: .; DNA: TGTGCCAGCAGTGGTCTCAGCCAGCCCCAGCATTTT; CDR3: CASSGLSQPQHF
J: TRBJ1-3; V: TRBV10-3; D: .; length: 14; size: .; DNA: TGTGCCATCAGTGAGACCACCCCCGGAAACACCATATATTTT; CDR3: CAISETTPGNTIYF
J: TRBJ2-7; V: TRBV5-6; D: .; length: 11; size: .; DNA: TGTGCCAGCAGCTTGGCGGGCGAGCAGTACTTC; CDR3: CASSLAGEQYF
J: TRBJ2-1; V: TRBV19; D: .; length: 14; size: .; DNA: TGTGCCAGTAGTATGCGTGGGGTGGTAAATGAGCAGTTCTTC; CDR3: CASSMRGVVNEQFF
J: TRBJ1-1; V: TRBV5-1; D: .; length: 13; size: .; DNA: TGCGCCAGCAGCTTAGCCTCGGGGACTGAAGCTTTCTTT; CDR3: CASSLASGTEAFF
J: TRBJ1-5; V: TRBV30; D: TRBD1; length: 13; size: .; DNA: TGTGCCTGGAGAGGGACAGCCGGCCAGCCCCAGCATTTT; CDR3: CAWRGTAGQPQHF
J: TRBJ2-3; V: TRBV5-4; D: TRBD2; length: 15; size: .; DNA: TGTGCCAGCAGCTCGTTAGCGGGGGGGGCAGATACGCAGTATTTT; CDR3: CASSSLAGGADTQYF
J: TRBJ1-3; V: TRBV10-3; D: .; length: 14; size: .; DNA: TGTGCCATCAGCGACACAGGGACCGGAAACACCATATATTTT; CDR3: CAISDTGTGNTIYF
J: TRBJ2-5; V: TRBV7-9; D: .; length: 16; size: .; DNA: TGTGCCAGCAGCTTAGCTGGAGCCGGTGGGGTAGAGACCCAGTACTTC; CDR3: CASSLAGAGGVETQYF